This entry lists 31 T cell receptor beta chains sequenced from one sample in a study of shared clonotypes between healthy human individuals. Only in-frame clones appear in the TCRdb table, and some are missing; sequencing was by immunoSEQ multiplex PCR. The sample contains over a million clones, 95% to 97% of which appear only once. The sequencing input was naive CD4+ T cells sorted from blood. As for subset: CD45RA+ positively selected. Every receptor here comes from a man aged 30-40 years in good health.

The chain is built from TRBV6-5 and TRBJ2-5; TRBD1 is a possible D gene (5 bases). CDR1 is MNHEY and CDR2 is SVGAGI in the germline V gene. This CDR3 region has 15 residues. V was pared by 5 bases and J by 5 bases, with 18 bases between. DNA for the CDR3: TGTGCCAGCAGTACGACAGCTGGGTCTGGCGAGACCCAGTACTTC. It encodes CASSTTAGSGETQYF.

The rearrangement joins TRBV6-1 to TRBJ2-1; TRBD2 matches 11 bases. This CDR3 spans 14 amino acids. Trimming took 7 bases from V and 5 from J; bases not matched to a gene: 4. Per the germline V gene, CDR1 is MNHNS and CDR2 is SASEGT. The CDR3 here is CASISGRADNEQFF. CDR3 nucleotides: TGTGCCAGCATTAGCGGGAGGGCGGACAATGAGCAGTTCTTC.

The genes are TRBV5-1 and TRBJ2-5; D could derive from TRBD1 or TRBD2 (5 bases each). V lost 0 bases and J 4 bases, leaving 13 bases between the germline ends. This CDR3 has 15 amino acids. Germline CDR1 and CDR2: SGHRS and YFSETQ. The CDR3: CASSLAGGAGETQYF. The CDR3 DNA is TGCGCCAGCAGCTTGGCCGGTGGGGCGGGAGAGACCCAGTACTTC.

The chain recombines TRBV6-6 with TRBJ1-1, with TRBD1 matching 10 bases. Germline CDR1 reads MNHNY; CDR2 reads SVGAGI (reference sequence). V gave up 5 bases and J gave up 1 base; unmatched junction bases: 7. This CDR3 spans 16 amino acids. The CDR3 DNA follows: TGTGCCAGCAGTAAGAACCGGGACAGGGGGAACACTGAAGCTTTCTTT. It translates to CASSKNRDRGNTEAFF.

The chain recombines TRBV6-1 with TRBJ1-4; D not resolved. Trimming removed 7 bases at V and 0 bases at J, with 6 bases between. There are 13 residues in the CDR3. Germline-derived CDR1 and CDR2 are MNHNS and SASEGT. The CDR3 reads CASKVATNEKLFF. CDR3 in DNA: TGTGCCAGCAAAGTAGCAACTAATGAAAAACTGTTTTTT.

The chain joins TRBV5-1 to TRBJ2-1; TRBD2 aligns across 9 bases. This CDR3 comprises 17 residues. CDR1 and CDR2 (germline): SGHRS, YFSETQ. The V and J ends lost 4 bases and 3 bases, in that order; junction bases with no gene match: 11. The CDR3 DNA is TGCGCCAGCAGCCTAACCGTGACTAGCGGAAACTACAATGAGCAGTTCTTC. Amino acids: CASSLTVTSGNYNEQFF.

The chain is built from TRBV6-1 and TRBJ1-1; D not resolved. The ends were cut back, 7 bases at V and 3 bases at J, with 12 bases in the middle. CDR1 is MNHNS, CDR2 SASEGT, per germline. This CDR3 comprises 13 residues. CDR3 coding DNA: TGTGCCAGCAATCTAAACGCGGACACTGAAGCTTTCTTT. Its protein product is CASNLNADTEAFF.

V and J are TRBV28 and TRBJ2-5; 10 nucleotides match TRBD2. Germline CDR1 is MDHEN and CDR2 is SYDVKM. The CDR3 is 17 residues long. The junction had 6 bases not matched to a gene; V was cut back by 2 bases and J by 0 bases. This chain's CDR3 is CASSLGWLAGDQETQYF. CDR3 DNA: TGTGCCAGCAGTTTAGGCTGGCTAGCGGGAGACCAAGAGACCCAGTACTTC.

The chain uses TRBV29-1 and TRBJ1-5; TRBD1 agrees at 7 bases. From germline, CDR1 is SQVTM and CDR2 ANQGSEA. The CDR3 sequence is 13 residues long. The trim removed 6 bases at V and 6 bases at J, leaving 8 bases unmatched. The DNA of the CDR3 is TGCAGCGTCCAGTCCAGGGGGGGTCAGCCCCAGCATTTT. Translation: CSVQSRGGQPQHF.

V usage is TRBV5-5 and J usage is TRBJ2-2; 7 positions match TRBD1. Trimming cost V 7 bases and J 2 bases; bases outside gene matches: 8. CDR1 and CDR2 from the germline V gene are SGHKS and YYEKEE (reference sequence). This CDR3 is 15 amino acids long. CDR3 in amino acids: CASSNRGVNTGELFF. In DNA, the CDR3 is TGTGCCAGCTCTAACAGGGGCGTAAACACCGGGGAGCTGTTTTTT.

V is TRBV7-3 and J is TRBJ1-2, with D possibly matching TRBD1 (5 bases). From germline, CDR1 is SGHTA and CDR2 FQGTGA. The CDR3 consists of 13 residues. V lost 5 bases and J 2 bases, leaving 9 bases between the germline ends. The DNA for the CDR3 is TGTGCCAGCAGCCCGGCAGGGAACTATGGCTACACCTTC. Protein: CASSPAGNYGYTF.

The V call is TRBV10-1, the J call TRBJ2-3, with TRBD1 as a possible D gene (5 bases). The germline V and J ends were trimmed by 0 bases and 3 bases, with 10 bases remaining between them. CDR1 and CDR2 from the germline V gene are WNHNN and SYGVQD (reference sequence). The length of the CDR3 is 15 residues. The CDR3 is CASSESGHLTDTQYF. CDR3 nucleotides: TGCGCCAGCAGTGAGTCGGGGCATCTTACAGATACGCAGTATTTT.

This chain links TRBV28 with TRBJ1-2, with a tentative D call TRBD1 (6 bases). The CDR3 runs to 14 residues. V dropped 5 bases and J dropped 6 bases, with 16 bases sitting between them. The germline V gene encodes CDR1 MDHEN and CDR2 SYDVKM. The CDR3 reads CASSLAGGPDGYTF. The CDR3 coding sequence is TGTGCCAGCAGTCTCGCTGGGGGCCCGGATGGCTACACCTTC.

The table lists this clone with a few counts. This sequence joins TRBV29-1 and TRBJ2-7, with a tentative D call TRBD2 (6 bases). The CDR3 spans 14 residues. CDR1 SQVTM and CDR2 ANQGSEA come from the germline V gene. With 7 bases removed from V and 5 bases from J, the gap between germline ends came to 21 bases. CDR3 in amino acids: CSAVKQSPGDEQYF. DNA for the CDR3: TGCAGCGCTGTGAAACAATCTCCGGGGGACGAGCAGTACTTC.

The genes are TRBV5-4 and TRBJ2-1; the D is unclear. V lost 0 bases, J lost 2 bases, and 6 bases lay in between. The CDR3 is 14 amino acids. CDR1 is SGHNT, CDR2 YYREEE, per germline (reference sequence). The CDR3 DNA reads TGTGCCAGCAGCTTGGAGGGAACCTACAATGAGCAGTTCTTC. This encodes CASSLEGTYNEQFF.

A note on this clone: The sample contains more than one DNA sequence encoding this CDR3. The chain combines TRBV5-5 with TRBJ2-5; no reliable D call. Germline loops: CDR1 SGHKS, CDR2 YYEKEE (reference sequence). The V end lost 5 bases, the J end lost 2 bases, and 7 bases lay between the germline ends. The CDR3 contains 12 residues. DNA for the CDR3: TGTGCCAGCAGTCTAACGCAAGAGACCCAGTACTTC. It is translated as CASSLTQETQYF.

CDR3 DNA sequence: TGTGCCAGCACCAGACGGGAAGTGGAGACCCAGTACTTC. It is translated as CASTRREVETQYF. The chain carries TRBV2 and TRBJ2-5; D perhaps matches TRBD2 (5 bases). CDR3 length: 13 residues. Germline-derived CDR1 and CDR2 are SNHLY and FYNNEI. The germline V and J ends were trimmed by 7 bases and 5 bases, with 14 bases remaining between them.

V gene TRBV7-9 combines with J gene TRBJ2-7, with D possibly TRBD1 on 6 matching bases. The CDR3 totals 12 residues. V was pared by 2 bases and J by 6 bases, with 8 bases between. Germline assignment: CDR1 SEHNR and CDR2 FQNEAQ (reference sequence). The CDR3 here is CASSLTGFEQYF. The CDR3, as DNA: TGTGCCAGCAGCTTAACAGGGTTCGAGCAGTACTTC. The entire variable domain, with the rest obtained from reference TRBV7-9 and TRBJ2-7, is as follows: DTGVSQNPRHKITKRGQNVTFRCDPISEHNRLYWYRQTLGQGPEFLTYFQNEAQLEKSRLLSDRFSAERPKGSFSTLEIQRTEQGDSAMYLCASSLTGFEQYFGPGTRLTVT.

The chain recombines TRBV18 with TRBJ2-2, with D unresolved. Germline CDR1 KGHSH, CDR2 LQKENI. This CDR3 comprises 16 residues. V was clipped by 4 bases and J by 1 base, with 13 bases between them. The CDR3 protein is CASSLLPFLNTGELFF. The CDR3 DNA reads TGTGCCAGCTCACTCTTACCGTTCTTGAACACCGGGGAGCTGTTTTTT.

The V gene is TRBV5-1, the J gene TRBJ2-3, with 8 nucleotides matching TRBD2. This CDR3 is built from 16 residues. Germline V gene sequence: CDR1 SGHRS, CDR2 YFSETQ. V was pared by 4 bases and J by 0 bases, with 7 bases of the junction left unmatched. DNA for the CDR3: TGCGCCAGCAGCCCCCCACTAGCGGTTAGCACAGATACGCAGTATTTT. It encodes CASSPPLAVSTDTQYF.

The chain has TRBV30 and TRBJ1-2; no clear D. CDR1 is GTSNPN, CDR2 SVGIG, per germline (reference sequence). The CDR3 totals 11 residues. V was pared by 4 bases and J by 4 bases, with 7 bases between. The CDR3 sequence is CAWISSYGYTF. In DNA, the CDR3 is TGTGCCTGGATCTCCAGCTATGGCTACACCTTC.

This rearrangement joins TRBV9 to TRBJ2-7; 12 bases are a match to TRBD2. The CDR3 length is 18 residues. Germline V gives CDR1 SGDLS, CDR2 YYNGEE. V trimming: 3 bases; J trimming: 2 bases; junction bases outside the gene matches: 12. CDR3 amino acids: CASSAKGTSGPGTYEQYF. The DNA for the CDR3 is TGTGCCAGCAGCGCCAAGGGGACTAGCGGGCCGGGCACCTACGAGCAGTACTTC.

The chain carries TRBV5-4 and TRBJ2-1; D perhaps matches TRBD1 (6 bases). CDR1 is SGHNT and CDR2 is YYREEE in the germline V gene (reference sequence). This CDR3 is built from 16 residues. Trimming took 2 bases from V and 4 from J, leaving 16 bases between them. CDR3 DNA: TGTGCCAGCAGCTTCCGCTTGTCGACAGGATACAATGAGCAGTTCTTC. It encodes CASSFRLSTGYNEQFF.

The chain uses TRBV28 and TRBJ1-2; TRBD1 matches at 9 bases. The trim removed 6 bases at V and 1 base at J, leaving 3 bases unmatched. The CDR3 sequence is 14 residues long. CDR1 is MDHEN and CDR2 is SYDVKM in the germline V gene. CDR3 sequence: CASSLDRGNYGYTF. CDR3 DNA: TGTGCCAGCAGCTTGGACAGGGGTAACTATGGCTACACCTTC.

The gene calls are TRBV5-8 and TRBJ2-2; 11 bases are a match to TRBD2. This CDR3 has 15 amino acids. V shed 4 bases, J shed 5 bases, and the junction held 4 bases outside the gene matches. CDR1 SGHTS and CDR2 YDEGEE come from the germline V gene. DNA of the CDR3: TGTGCCAGCAGCCCCCGACTAGCGGGGACCGGGGAGCTGTTTTTT. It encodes CASSPRLAGTGELFF.

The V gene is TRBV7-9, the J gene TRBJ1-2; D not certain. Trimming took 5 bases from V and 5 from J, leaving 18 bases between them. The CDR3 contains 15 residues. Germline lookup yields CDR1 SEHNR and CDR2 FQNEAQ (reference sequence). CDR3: CASSLPGLPRYGYTF. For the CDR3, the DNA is TGTGCCAGCAGCCTCCCCGGGCTCCCAAGATATGGCTACACCTTC.

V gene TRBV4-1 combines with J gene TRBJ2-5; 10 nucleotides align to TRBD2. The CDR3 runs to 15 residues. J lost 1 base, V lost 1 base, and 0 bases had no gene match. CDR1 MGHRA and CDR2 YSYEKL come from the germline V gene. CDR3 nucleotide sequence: TGCGCCAGCAGCCAAGGGACTAGCGGCCAAGAGACCCAGTACTTC. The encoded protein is CASSQGTSGQETQYF.

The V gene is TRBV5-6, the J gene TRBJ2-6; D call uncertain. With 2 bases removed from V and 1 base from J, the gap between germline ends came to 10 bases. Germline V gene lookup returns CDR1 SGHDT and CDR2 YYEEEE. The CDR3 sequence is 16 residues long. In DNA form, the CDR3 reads TGTGCCAGCAGCTTACTACCCCGTTCTGGGGCCAACGTCCTGACTTTC. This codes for CASSLLPRSGANVLTF.

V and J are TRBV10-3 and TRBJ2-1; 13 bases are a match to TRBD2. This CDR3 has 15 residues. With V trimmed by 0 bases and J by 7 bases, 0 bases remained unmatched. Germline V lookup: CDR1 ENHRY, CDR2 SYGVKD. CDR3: CAISESTSGRNEQFF. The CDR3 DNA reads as TGTGCCATCAGTGAGTCGACTAGCGGGAGGAATGAGCAGTTCTTC.

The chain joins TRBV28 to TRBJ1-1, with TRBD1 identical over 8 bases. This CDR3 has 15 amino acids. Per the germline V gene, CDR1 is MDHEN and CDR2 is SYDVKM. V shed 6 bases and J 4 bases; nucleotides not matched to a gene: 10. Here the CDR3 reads CASRPGDRPSTEAFF. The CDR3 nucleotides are TGTGCCAGCAGACCTGGGGACAGGCCAAGCACTGAAGCTTTCTTT.

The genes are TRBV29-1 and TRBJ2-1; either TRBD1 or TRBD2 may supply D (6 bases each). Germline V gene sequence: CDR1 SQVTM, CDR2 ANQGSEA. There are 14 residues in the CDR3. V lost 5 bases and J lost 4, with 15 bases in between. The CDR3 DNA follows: TGCAGCGTTAAAAACAGGGCGGGATACAATGAGCAGTTCTTC. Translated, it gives CSVKNRAGYNEQFF.